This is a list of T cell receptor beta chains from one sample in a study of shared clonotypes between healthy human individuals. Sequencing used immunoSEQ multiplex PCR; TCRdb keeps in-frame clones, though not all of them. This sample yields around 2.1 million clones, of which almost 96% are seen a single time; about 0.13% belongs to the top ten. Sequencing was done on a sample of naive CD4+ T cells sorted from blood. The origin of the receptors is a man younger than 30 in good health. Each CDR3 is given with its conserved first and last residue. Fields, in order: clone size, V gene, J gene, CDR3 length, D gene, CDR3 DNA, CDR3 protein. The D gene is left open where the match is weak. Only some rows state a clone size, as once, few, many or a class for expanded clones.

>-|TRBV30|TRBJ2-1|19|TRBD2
TGTGCCTGGAGCGGAGACATGACTAGCGGGAGGGCCAAATACAATGAGCAGTTCTTC
CAWSGDMTSGRAKYNEQFF
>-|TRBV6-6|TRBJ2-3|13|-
TGTGCCAGCAGTTACGTTGGGACAGATACGCAGTATTTT
CASSYVGTDTQYF
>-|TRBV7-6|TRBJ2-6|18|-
TGTGCCAGCAGCTTAGCGATCACAGCCGGTTCTGGGGCCAACGTCCTGACTTTC
CASSLAITAGSGANVLTF
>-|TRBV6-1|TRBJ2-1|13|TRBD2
TGTGCCAGCAGGTCCCGGGGGGGCTCTGAGCAGTTCTTC
CASRSRGGSEQFF
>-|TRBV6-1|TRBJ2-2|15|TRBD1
TGTGCCAGCAGGGGGGGACAGGAGAACACCGGGGAGCTGTTTTTT
CASRGGQENTGELFF
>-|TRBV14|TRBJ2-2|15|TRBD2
TGTGCCAGCAGCCTACTAGCGGGGGTCACCGGGGAGCTGTTTTTT
CASSLLAGVTGELFF
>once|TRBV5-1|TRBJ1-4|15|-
TGCGCCAGCAGCCTCGGACAAACAACTAATGAAAAACTGTTTTTT
CASSLGQTTNEKLFF
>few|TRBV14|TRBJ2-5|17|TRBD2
TGTGCCAGCAGCCTCCGGACTAGCGGGAGTTTTGGTGAGACCCAGTACTTC
CASSLRTSGSFGETQYF
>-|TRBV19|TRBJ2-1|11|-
TGTGCCAGTAGACTTAGCCATGAGCAGTTCTTC
CASRLSHEQFF
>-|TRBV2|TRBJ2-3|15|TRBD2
TGTGCCAGCAGTGTACGGGGGGGGCCCCCAGATACGCAGTATTTT
CASSVRGGPPDTQYF
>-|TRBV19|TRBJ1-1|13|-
TGTGCCAGTAGTTTAGACCGGGACACTACAGCTTTCTTT
CASSLDRDTTAFF
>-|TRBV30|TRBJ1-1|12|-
TGTGCCTGGAGGATCTGGGGGATGGAAGCTTTCTTT
CAWRIWGMEAFF
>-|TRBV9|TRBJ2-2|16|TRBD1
TGTGCCAGCAGCGCGACCGGGACAGGATGGACCGGGGAGCTGTTTTTT
CASSATGTGWTGELFF
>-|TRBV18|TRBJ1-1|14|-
TGTGCCAGCTCAAAAGGGGGGGCGTTTACTGAAGCTTTCTTT
CASSKGGAFTEAFF
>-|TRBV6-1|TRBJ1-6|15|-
TGTGCCAGCAGCCGTGCGGGGGGCAGTACTTCACCCCTCCACTTT
CASSRAGGSTSPLHF
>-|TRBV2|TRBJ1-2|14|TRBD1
TGTGCCAGCAGAAGCACAGGGGGAGGGTTTGGCTACACCTTC
CASRSTGGGFGYTF
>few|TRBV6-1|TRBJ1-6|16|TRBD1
TGTGCCAGCAGTGAGGACAGGGGGCGCGTTAATTCACCCCTCCACTTT
CASSEDRGRVNSPLHF
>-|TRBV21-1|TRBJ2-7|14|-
TGTGCCAGCAGCAAAGGACTACCCGAAAACGAGCAGTACTTC
CASSKGLPENEQYF
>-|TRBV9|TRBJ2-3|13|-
TGTGCCAGCAGCGTGTTGGTGGGAGATACGCAGTATTTT
CASSVLVGDTQYF
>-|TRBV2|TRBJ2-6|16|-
TGTGCCAGCAGTGGGGGCCCAGCACGTGGGGCCAACGTCCTGACTTTC
CASSGGPARGANVLTF
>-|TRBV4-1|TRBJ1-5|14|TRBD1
TGCGCCAGCAGCCAAGGACAGGGGAATCAGCCCCAGCATTTT
CASSQGQGNQPQHF
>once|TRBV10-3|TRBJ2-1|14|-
TGTGCCATCAGTGACCAGAGCTCCTACAATGAGCAGTTCTTC
CAISDQSSYNEQFF
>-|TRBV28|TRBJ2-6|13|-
TGTGCCAGCGTAAGCTCTGGGGCCAACGTCCTGACTTTC
CASVSSGANVLTF
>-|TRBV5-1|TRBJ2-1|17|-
TGCGCCAGCAGCTTCGAATTAGCGGCGGGCTTTTACAATGAGCAGTTCTTC
CASSFELAAGFYNEQFF
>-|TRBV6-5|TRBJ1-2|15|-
TGTGCCAGCAGTTACTCGGGTAGGGTCTATGATGGCTACACCTTC
CASSYSGRVYDGYTF
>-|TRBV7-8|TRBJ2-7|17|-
TGTGCCAGCAGCAAGTTCCGACCGTGGGACGCATCCTACGAGCAGTACTTC
CASSKFRPWDASYEQYF
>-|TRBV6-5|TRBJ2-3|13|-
TGTGCCAGCACAGGGGGGGCCTGGGATACGCAGTATTTT
CASTGGAWDTQYF
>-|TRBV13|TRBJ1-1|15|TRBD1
TGTGCCAGCAGCTGGGACAGGGCAATGAACACTGAAGCTTTCTTT
CASSWDRAMNTEAFF
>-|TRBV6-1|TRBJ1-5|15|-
TGTGCCAGCAGTGAAAATGTGGGGGTGCAGTCGCCCCAGCATTTT
CASSENVGVQSPQHF
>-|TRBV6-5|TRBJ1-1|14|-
TGTGCCAGCAGTTCCGCGGACGGAAACCTTGAAGCTTTCTTT
CASSSADGNLEAFF
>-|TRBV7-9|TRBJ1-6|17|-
TGTGCCAGCAGCTTAGGATCGGGCAGGAGGGGGGATTCACCCCTCCACTTT
CASSLGSGRRGDSPLHF
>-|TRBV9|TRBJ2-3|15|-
TGTGCCAGCAGCGTAGACGTGGGGATCACAGATACGCAGTATTTT
CASSVDVGITDTQYF
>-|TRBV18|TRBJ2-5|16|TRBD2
TGTGCCAGCTCACCACAGGCAGCGGGAGTTCAAGAGACCCAGTACTTC
CASSPQAAGVQETQYF
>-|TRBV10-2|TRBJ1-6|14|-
TGCGCCAGCAGTGAGTCCGGGGGAAATTCACCCCTCCACTTT
CASSESGGNSPLHF
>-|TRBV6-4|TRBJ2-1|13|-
TGTGCCAGCAGTGACTTACTTTCCAATGAGCAGTTCTTC
CASSDLLSNEQFF
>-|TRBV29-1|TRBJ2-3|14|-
TGCAGTGGGTTCGACAGGCCCCCCACAGATACGCAGTATTTT
CSGFDRPPTDTQYF
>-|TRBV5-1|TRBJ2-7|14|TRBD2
TGCGCCAGCAGCTTGGAAGGACTAGCATCTCTCCAGTACTTC
CASSLEGLASLQYF
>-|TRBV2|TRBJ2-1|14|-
TGTGCCAGCAGTGTGCAGCGGAATGTCAATGAGCAGTTCTTC
CASSVQRNVNEQFF
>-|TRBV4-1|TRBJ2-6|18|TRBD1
TGCGCCAGCAGCCAAGCCGGGACAGGGACCGTCAGGACCAACGTCCTGACTTTC
CASSQAGTGTVRTNVLTF
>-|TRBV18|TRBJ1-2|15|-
TGTGCCAGCTCACCACCTTCCAGGGGCTTCTATGGCTACACCTTC
CASSPPSRGFYGYTF